This T cell receptor (beta chain) was sequenced in a study of glioma-infiltrating T cells (dated by TCRdb to 2016 to 2018). Background for the entire study: Low-grade gliomas were WHO grade II oligodendrogliomas or astrocytomas, and glioblastomas were WHO grade IV tumors sampled at initial rather than recurrent diagnosis. Glioma patients received dexamethasone for six or fewer days before surgery. The sequencing target for blood libraries was roughly 4.5- to 11-fold coverage of approximately 1 million peripheral T cells. TCR alpha- and beta-chain repertoires were sequenced from glioma tissue, non-neoplastic brain tissue and matched peripheral blood mononuclear cells. To measure how far tissue and blood T-cell populations diverged, each tissue-infiltrating repertoire was compared against the peripheral blood repertoire of the same patient. The paired cohort comprised three low-grade glioma patients, about eight primary glioblastoma patients and three non-glioma patients contributing non-neoplastic brain tissue.

The CDR3 measures 16 amino acids from cysteine to phenylalanine. The only DNA kept is the CDR3, 48 bases in frame from the first base. CDR1 and CDR2 are drawn from the germline V gene: LGHNA, YSLEER. The germline V end is reduced by 3 bases and the J end by 0 bases; junction bases left unmatched: 6. TCR alpha and beta CDR3 regions were amplified with the iRepertoire nested amplicon-rescue multiplex PCR (arm-PCR) platform from RNA. For one-step reverse transcription and amplification, roughly 90-450 ng of tissue mRNA or PBMC total RNA was used as input. After bead purification, a secondary multiplex PCR added Illumina adapters, and libraries were gel-purified between 200 and 400 bp. The libraries contained internal 6-nucleotide barcodes that were used for demultiplexing. Libraries were sequenced on an Illumina MiSeq with 2x220 or 2x250 nucleotide paired-end reads. Per the source publication's procedure: FLASH 1.2.11 was used to merge paired reads, and BWA-MEM then aligned the reads to the GRCh37 human genome before TRA and TRB reads were extracted. V and J assignment used an IMGT-derived reference of cassette sequences and CDR3 motifs that included pseudogenes. Reads were translated in three frames, and productive CDR3s were defined by a C…FGXG motif without stop codons. Unique combinations of V-J cassette pair and CDR3 amino acid sequence were defined as clonotypes. Hamming distance filtering was applied to reads, with thresholds set by the sequence error rate of each sample in mapped regions. TCRdb reprocessing: public reads trimmed at Q25 with fastp, clones called with MiXCR, in-frame beta chains kept. When rows share a CDR3 protein, they turn into one entry using the most common DNA and genes. What appears here as the V and J calls and clone size reflects TCRdb's work, not the paper's. This sample comprises about 380,000 distinct CDR3 sequences, 41% of them detected only once. The ten largest make up around 11% of the sample.

Immediately after resection, surgical brain or tumor specimens were cryofrozen in liquid nitrogen, and peripheral blood cells were collected at the same time. Summary of the overall study and its limitations: Tissue and blood shared very few CDR3 sequences, a result attributed to high CDR3 diversity and limited sampling. Patients with low tissue-blood divergence were marked by a signature set of shared blood CDR3 motifs, and that set was depleted in highly divergent patients. Small numbers underpinned the group comparisons: eight glioblastoma patients, three low-grade glioma patients and three non-neoplastic patients. VJ-independent divergence between tissue and blood was found to be below expectation in non-neoplastic patients but above expectation in all gliomas, particularly low-grade gliomas.

By how much of the sample it makes up, this clonotype is medium-sized (0.01 to 0.1%). What this receptor recognizes is not known. No base qualities exist here, and no much larger clone lies one base off it. The material sequenced was glioma tissue, nonneoplastic brain tissue, or PBMCs (not recorded which). The rearrangement combines TRBV4-3 with TRBJ2-7; 9 central nucleotides agree with TRBD2. The receptor was isolated from a human donor with low-grade glioma or glioblastoma, undergoing nonglioma brain surgery, or in good health (not recorded which). The DNA sequence is given as TGCGCCAGCAGCCAGAGACTAGCGGCGAGCTCCTACGAGCAGTACTTC. It specifies CASSQRLAASSYEQYF.